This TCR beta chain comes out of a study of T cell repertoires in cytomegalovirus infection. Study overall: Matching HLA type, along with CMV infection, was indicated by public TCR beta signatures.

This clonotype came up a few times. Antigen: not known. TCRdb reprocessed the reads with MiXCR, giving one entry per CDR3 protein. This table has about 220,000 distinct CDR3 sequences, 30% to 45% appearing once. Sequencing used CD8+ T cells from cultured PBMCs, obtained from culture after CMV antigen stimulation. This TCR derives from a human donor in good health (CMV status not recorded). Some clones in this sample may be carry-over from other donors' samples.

CDR3 protein: CASSLEQFSNQPQHF. As DNA, the CDR3 is TGTGCCAGCAGCTTAGAACAGTTTAGCAATCAGCCCCAGCATTTT. The genes are TRBV7-2 and TRBJ1-5; D gene unclear. The CDR3 spans 15 residues. CDR1 is SGHTA and CDR2 is FQGNSA in the germline V gene. V gave up 1 base and J gave up 0 bases, with 7 bases separating them. Using reference TRBV7-2 and TRBJ1-5 for the parts outside the CDR3, the full variable domain is GAGVSQSPSNKVTEKGKDVELRCDPISGHTALYWYRQSLGQGLEFLIYFQGNSAPDKSGLPSDRFSAERTGGSVSTLTIQRTQQEDSAVYLCASSLEQFSNQPQHFGDGTRLSIL.